This entry lists 13 T cell receptor beta chains sequenced from one sample in a study of shared clonotypes between healthy human individuals. The table came from immunoSEQ multiplex PCR; TCRdb's copy has only in-frame clones and leaves some out. The sample yields some 1 million clones, around 76% seen once. The sequenced sample consisted of memory CD4+ T cells sorted from blood. Subset noted: CD45RA-negative fraction. The receptors were sampled from a man between 18 and 29 years old in good health.

This clone was picked up a small number of times. The chain has TRBV11-2 and TRBJ1-4; D is possibly TRBD1 (6 bases). Trimming took 5 bases from V and 7 from J, leaving 17 bases between them. Per germline, CDR1 SGHAT and CDR2 FQNNGV. The CDR3 covers 15 residues. The CDR3 loop is CASSHYLGGAEKLFF. In DNA, the CDR3 is TGTGCCAGCAGCCATTACTTGGGGGGGGCTGAAAAACTGTTTTTT.

V usage is TRBV27 and J usage is TRBJ2-7; TRBD1 agrees at 8 bases. Unmatched junction bases numbered 7, after V lost 5 bases and J lost 1 base. The germline CDR1 and CDR2 sequences are MNHEY and SMNVEV (reference sequence). CDR3 size: 15 residues. DNA of the CDR3: TGTGCCAGCAGTCTTAAAACAGGGGGATCCTACGAGCAGTACTTC. Its translation is CASSLKTGGSYEQYF.

V usage is TRBV19 and J usage is TRBJ2-4, with D possibly TRBD1 on 5 matching bases. The germline V gene encodes CDR1 LNHDA and CDR2 SQIVND (reference sequence). Trimming shortened V by 6 bases and J by 0 bases, and 12 bases separated the two germline ends. CDR3 length equals 15 residues. The CDR3 sequence: CASRDRVLAKNIQYF. The CDR3 region has the DNA TGTGCCAGTAGAGACAGAGTCTTAGCCAAAAACATTCAGTACTTC.

CDR3 amino acids: CASSPARGGEQYF. The CDR3 coding sequence is TGTGCCAGCTCACCAGCGAGAGGGGGAGAGCAGTACTTC. The rearrangement links TRBV18 to TRBJ2-7; weak D call: TRBD1 (6 bases). The V end lost 2 bases, the J end lost 7 bases, and 12 bases lay between the germline ends. The germline gives CDR1 KGHSH, CDR2 LQKENI. This CDR3 is 13 amino acids long.

Comments on this clone: Other DNA variants within this sample encode the same CDR3. This chain links TRBV2 with TRBJ2-3; D uncertain. The CDR3 contains 13 residues. Looked up from germline, CDR1 is SNHLY and CDR2 is FYNNEI. Trimming pared 3 bases from V and 3 bases from J, leaving 7 bases between. This CDR3 is CASSEVGTDTQYF. The CDR3 DNA follows: TGTGCCAGCAGTGAGGTGGGGACAGATACGCAGTATTTT.

V gene TRBV7-6 combines with J gene TRBJ2-5; D unclear. Germline V CDR1 and CDR2: SGHVS, FNYEAQ. V was shortened by 6 bases and J by 3 bases, with 5 bases between the two germline ends. This CDR3 is 11 amino acids long. The DNA of the CDR3 is TGTGCCAGCAGTACCGAAGAGACCCAGTACTTC. Translation: CASSTEETQYF.

This chain links TRBV5-6 with TRBJ1-6; 7 bases match TRBD1. This CDR3 spans 15 amino acids. V lost 3 bases and J lost 3; bases outside the gene matches: 3. Germline CDR1 reads SGHDT; CDR2 reads YYEEEE. CDR3 coding DNA: TGTGCCAGCAGCTCAGGACAGGTCTATAATTCACCCCTCCACTTT. Translating it yields CASSSGQVYNSPLHF.

The J gene is TRBJ2-7, the V gene TRBV5-1, with 9 bases lining up with TRBD2. Trimming took 4 bases from V and 4 from J; bases not matched to a gene: 12. The CDR3 extends over 16 amino acids. Germline CDR1 is SGHRS and CDR2 is YFSETQ. The CDR3 region is CASSQTASGGTYEQYF. In DNA, the CDR3 is TGCGCCAGCAGCCAAACAGCGAGCGGGGGGACGTACGAGCAGTACTTC.

This sequence joins TRBV5-1 and TRBJ2-5; D could derive from TRBD1 or TRBD2 (5 bases each). Germline CDR1 reads SGHRS; CDR2 reads YFSETQ. CDR3 size: 15 residues. V lost 0 bases, J lost 5 bases, and 14 bases lay in between. The CDR3 loop is CASSLVNGGRETQYF. In nucleotides, the CDR3 is TGCGCCAGCAGCTTGGTAAATGGGGGAAGGGAGACCCAGTACTTC.

The chain is built from TRBV29-1 and TRBJ2-3, with 8 bases lining up with TRBD2. The junction had 1 base not matched to a gene; V was cut back by 4 bases and J by 1 base. In germline, CDR1 is SQVTM, CDR2 ANQGSEA. The CDR3 extends over 13 amino acids. The DNA for the CDR3 is TGCAGCGTTGGGCGGGAGGGCACAGATACGCAGTATTTT. Translated, it gives CSVGREGTDTQYF.

Written as DNA, the CDR3 is TGTGCCAGCGGCCGGGACTCCCGGGATACGCAGTATTTT. Translation: CASGRDSRDTQYF. V gene TRBV2 combines with J gene TRBJ2-3, with D possibly TRBD2 on 6 matching bases. The V and J ends lost 8 bases and 6 bases respectively, with 15 bases between them. This CDR3 is 13 amino acids long. Germline-derived CDR1 and CDR2 are SNHLY and FYNNEI.

This clone was detected a few times. J is TRBJ1-5 and V is TRBV11-2; TRBD1 matches at 7 bases. From germline, CDR1 is SGHAT and CDR2 FQNNGV. The CDR3 spans 13 residues. V was pared by 6 bases and J by 7 bases, with 6 bases of the junction left unmatched. This CDR3 reads CASSEGGYQPQHF. In DNA form, the CDR3 reads TGTGCCAGCAGTGAAGGGGGCTACCAGCCCCAGCATTTT.

The genes are TRBV9 and TRBJ2-1; TRBD2 matches 10 bases. Germline V gene data show CDR1 as SGDLS and CDR2 as YYNGEE. This CDR3 is 18 amino acids long. Germline trimming cut 2 bases from V and 1 base from J; bases unmatched to any gene: 9. CDR3 bases: TGTGCCAGCAGCGTGGTAGCGGGAGGTACCGCTTCCTACAATGAGCAGTTCTTC. Its translation is CASSVVAGGTASYNEQFF.